The clone carrying this TCR beta chain was seen only once. This sample was included in a study of blood T cell repertoires in COVID-19. Study-level information: T cells, B-cell-depleted T cells, or PBMCs supplied cDNA or gDNA.

This CDR3 has 16 amino acids. V dropped 3 bases and J dropped 7; count of bases not matched to a gene: 4. CDR1 and CDR2 (germline): SGHRS, YFSETQ. Sequencing used immunoSEQ multiplex PCR; TCRdb keeps in-frame clones, though not all of them. Here the sample spans hundreds of thousands of clones, roughly 80% being singletons. This TCR derives from a woman aged 40 to 50 with active or convalescent COVID-19. Material: peripheral blood. The V and J genes are TRBV5-1 and TRBJ2-2, with 15 nucleotides matching TRBD2. CDR3 region: CASSSGLAGGGGELFF. The CDR3 DNA is TGCGCCAGCAGCTCGGGACTAGCGGGAGGAGGCGGGGAGCTGTTTTTT.